The present T cell receptor (beta chain) was sequenced within a study of control samples from healthy donors and cancer patients (TCRdb year 2020). The library was generated by the immunoSEQ multiplex PCR assay. TCRdb stores this immuneACCESS table with in-frame sequences only. Part of the clones is absent; in the studies checked, under half of the shortfall reflects unresolved V genes, and no reason is known for the rest. This sample holds 95,000 to 110,000 clones; 85% to 90% were observed only once. Under 20% of the sample belongs to the ten largest clones. On this clone itself: Which antigen it targets is not known. Within one base of it there is no much larger clone, and no base qualities were kept.

Material for sequencing was PBMCs. This sequence was found in a man aged 55 to 70 with lung cancer.

The DNA sequence is TGTGCCAGCAGCTTGGGAGTAACGAGCAGTTCACCCCTCCACTTT. Its product reads: CASSLGVTSSSPLHF. The V and J genes are TRBV5-6 and TRBJ1-6, with no D gene named confidently. A distance of 13 bases separates the germline ends of V and J, which lose 0 bases and 9 bases respectively. Via the germline V gene, CDR1 is SGHDT and CDR2 YYEEEE. From cysteine to phenylalanine, the CDR3 is 15 amino acids long. Of all the DNA, just the CDR3 is kept, 45 bases in frame from base 1.